The clone carrying this TCR beta chain was seen a single time. The target antigen is unknown. CDR3 length: 13 residues. Trimming left V 4 bases short and J 4 bases short, with 11 bases between. Germline CDR1 and CDR2: MNHNS and SASEGT. The data stem from a study of cytomegalovirus exposure and HLA in healthy donors. Regarding the study as a whole: Later analysis revealed greater clonal expansion in HLA-associated TCR beta chains than in equally common others. Presence/absence analyses assumed roughly uniform sequencing depth across donors, which may not hold. In an earlier analysis, productive rearrangement rates for most beta V segments clustered near 87% or 30%. Among TCR beta chains, those listed as cytomegalovirus-associated numbered under 200.

The study ran its PCR with 60 Vbeta and 13 Jbeta primers. TCRdb's table, derived via immunoSEQ multiplex PCR, lists solely in-frame clones and lacks some. The sample yields more than 130,000 clones, over 60% seen once. This chain connects TRBV6-1 to TRBJ2-7, with a possible D match to TRBD2 (6 bases). Source material: PBMCs. This TCR derives from a man aged 35 to 55 in good health and CMV-seropositive. CDR3 nucleotides: TGTGCCAGCAGTGGACATCGGGAGTACGAGCAGTACTTC. Translating gives CASSGHREYEQYF.